The 12 T cell receptor beta chains below were found in one sample sequenced in a study of spatial heterogeneity in lung cancer. TCRdb re-derived calls from the 5' RACE reads in MiXCR, one entry per CDR3 protein. This table has roughly 79,000 distinct CDR3 sequences, about 8% appearing once. Time point defined: sample taken at primary tumor resection. The sequenced sample was PBMCs, obtained at surgery. These receptors all come from a male donor with early-stage non-small cell lung cancer.

This clonotype was seen repeatedly, ten times or more. This rearrangement joins TRBV4-2 to TRBJ2-2; 7 nucleotides align to TRBD2. The CDR3 has 17 residues. The V gene's germline CDR1 is LGHNA and CDR2 YNFKEQ. V shed 3 bases and J 7 bases; nucleotides not matched to a gene: 14. This chain's CDR3 is CASSQAQGAGAVGELFF. In DNA form, the CDR3 reads TGTGCCAGCAGCCAGGCGCAAGGGGCGGGAGCGGTCGGGGAGCTGTTTTTT.

This clonotype has only a few counts. The chain uses TRBV20-1 and TRBJ2-1, with D uncertain. The CDR3 runs to 12 residues. CDR1 is DFQATT and CDR2 is SNEGSKA in the germline V gene (reference sequence). Trimming took 3 bases from V and 8 from J, leaving 11 bases between them. The CDR3 is CSASLPLDEQFF. CDR3 sequence (DNA): TGCAGTGCTAGCCTCCCCCTCGATGAGCAGTTCTTC.

This clonotype was recorded at least ten times. The chain recombines TRBV7-6 with TRBJ1-4; D unresolved. CDR3 size: 15 residues. From germline, CDR1 is SGHVS and CDR2 FNYEAQ. The V end lost 1 base, the J end lost 0 bases, and 6 bases lay between the germline ends. The CDR3 DNA is TGTGCCAGCAGCTTAGAAGCCACAACTAATGAAAAACTGTTTTTT. This codes for CASSLEATTNEKLFF.

The rearrangement joins TRBV9 to TRBJ1-2; tentatively, D is TRBD1 (6 bases). The V gene's germline CDR1 is SGDLS and CDR2 YYNGEE. CDR3 length equals 14 residues. V lost 2 bases and J 7 bases, leaving 15 bases between the germline ends. The CDR3, as DNA: TGTGCCAGCAGCGTTCACGGACAGTCCCCTGGCTACACCTTC. It specifies CASSVHGQSPGYTF.

The chain carries TRBV18 and TRBJ2-5, with no clear D. Germline CDR1 reads KGHSH; CDR2 reads LQKENI. The CDR3 length is 14 residues. V was cut by 4 bases and J by 5 bases, with 14 bases left in between. In DNA, the CDR3 is TGTGCCAGCTCACGCGAGACACCCCCTGAGACCCAGTACTTC. It is translated as CASSRETPPETQYF.

The table lists this clonotype with many counts. The chain has TRBV5-4 and TRBJ2-7; possibly TRBD2 for D (5 bases). CDR1 and CDR2 from the germline V gene are SGHNT and YYREEE (reference sequence). The CDR3 runs to 13 residues. V was shortened by 6 bases and J by 1 base, with 11 bases between the two germline ends. This CDR3 reads CASNVGGSYEQYF. In DNA, the CDR3 is TGTGCCAGCAATGTCGGAGGTTCCTACGAGCAGTACTTC.

About this clonotype: A much larger clone lies a single base off, so this may be a read error. The V call is TRBV3-1, the J call TRBJ2-1; no clear D. Germline V gene data show CDR1 as LGHDT and CDR2 as YNNKEL (reference sequence). The CDR3 loop spans 12 amino acids. The CDR3 region has the DNA TGTGTCAGCAGCCTTACGGTTAATGAGCAGTTCTTC. This encodes CVSSLTVNEQFF.

This clonotype was picked up a small number of times. The V call is TRBV29-1, the J call TRBJ2-1, with 8 bases lining up with TRBD2. Germline loops: CDR1 SQVTM, CDR2 ANQGSEA. V gave up 7 bases and J gave up 4 bases; unmatched junction bases: 12. The CDR3 has 15 residues. The CDR3 protein is CSGLAGGFGYNEQFF. CDR3 sequence (DNA): TGCAGCGGTCTAGCGGGTGGGTTCGGGTACAATGAGCAGTTCTTC.

This clonotype has ten or more counts. This sequence joins TRBV10-3 and TRBJ1-1, with D hard to call. The CDR3 extends over 13 amino acids. The V end lost 4 bases, the J end lost 5 bases, and 11 bases lay between the germline ends. CDR1 ENHRY and CDR2 SYGVKD come from the germline V gene. The DNA of the CDR3 is TGTGCCATCAGTGGCGGAGTAGGTACTGAAGCTTTCTTT. It specifies CAISGGVGTEAFF.

The rearrangement joins TRBV10-1 to TRBJ2-1; TRBD2 agrees at 9 bases. V lost 2 bases, J lost 1 base, and 0 bases stayed unmatched. Germline CDR1 reads WNHNN; CDR2 reads SYGVQD (reference sequence). CDR3 length equals 15 residues. The CDR3 region has the DNA TGCGCCAGCAGTGAGGCGGGAGGGTCCTACAATGAGCAGTTCTTC. It specifies CASSEAGGSYNEQFF.

Many counts were recorded for this clonotype. J is TRBJ1-4 and V is TRBV10-3; D ambiguous. The V and J ends lost 0 bases and 5 bases respectively, with 10 bases between them. The CDR3 length is 15 residues. Germline V gives CDR1 ENHRY, CDR2 SYGVKD. The CDR3, as DNA: TGTGCCATCAGTGAGTCGGGCTCCGGGAATGAAAAACTGTTTTTT. The encoded protein is CAISESGSGNEKLFF.

This clonotype appeared many times. The V gene is TRBV29-1, the J gene TRBJ2-3; 7 nucleotides align to TRBD1. V gave up 1 base and J gave up 4 bases; unmatched junction bases: 5. In germline, CDR1 is SQVTM, CDR2 ANQGSEA. CDR3 size: 14 residues. CDR3 in amino acids: CSVEVGRGSDTQYF. In nucleotides, the CDR3 is TGCAGCGTTGAAGTTGGCAGGGGGTCAGATACGCAGTATTTT.